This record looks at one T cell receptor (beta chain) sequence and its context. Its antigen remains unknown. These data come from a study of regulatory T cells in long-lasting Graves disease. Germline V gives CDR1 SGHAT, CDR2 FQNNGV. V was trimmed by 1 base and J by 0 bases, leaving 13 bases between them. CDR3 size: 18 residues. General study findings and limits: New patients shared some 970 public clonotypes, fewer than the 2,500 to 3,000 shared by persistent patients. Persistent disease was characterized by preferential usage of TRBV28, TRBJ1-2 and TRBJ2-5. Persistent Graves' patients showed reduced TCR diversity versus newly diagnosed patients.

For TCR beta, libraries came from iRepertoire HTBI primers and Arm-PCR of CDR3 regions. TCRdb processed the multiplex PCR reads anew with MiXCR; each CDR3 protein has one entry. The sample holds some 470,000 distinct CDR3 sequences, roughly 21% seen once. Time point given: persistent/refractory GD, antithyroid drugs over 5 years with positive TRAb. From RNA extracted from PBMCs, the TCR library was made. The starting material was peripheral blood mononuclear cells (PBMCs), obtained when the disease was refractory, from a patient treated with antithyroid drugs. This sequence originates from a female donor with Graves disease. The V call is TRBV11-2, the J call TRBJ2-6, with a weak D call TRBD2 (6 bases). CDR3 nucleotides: TGTGCCAGCAGCTTAGGGAGGGTTGCCCCCTCTGGGGCCAACGTCCTGACTTTC. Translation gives CASSLGRVAPSGANVLTF.